The present entry profiles one T cell receptor (beta chain) with its context. Produced via immunoSEQ multiplex PCR; TCRdb's table is partial and in-frame only. The data contain 260,000 or so clones, under 90% of them singletons. The junction had 5 bases not matched to a gene; V was cut back by 0 bases and J by 7 bases. Germline V gives CDR1 MNHEY, CDR2 SVGAGI. The CDR3 runs to 16 residues. This record comes from a study of blood T cell repertoires in COVID-19. This TCR came from a woman in her thirties or forties who had been exposed to COVID-19. The V gene is TRBV6-5, the J gene TRBJ2-2; 10 nucleotides align to TRBD2. Sample: PBMCs or T cells enriched from blood (not recorded which). CDR3 in DNA: TGTGCCAGCAGTTACTCGAGTAGCGGGGGGTACGGGGAGCTGTTTTTT. Amino acids: CASSYSSSGGYGELFF.